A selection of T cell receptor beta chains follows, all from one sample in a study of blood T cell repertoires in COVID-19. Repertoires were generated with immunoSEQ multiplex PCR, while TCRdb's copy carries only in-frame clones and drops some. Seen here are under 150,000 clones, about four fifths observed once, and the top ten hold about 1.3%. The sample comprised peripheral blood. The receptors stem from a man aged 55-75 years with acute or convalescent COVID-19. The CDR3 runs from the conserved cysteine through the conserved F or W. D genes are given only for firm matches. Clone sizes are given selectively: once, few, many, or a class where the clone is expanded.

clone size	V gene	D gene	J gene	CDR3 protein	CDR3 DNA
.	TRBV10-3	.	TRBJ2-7	CATEQDSYEQYF	TGTGCCACTGAACAGGACTCCTACGAGCAGTACTTC
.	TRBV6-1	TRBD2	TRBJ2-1	CASSGMSGGSYNEQFF	TGTGCCAGCAGTGGCATGAGCGGGGGGAGCTACAATGAGCAGTTCTTC
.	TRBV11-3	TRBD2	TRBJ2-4	CASSYGGAKNIQYF	TGTGCCAGCAGTTACGGGGGGGCCAAAAACATTCAGTACTTC
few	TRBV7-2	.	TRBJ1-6	CASSLAFDKSNSPLHF	TGTGCCAGCAGCTTAGCGTTCGACAAGAGCAATTCACCCCTCCACTTT
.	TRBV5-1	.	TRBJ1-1	CASSPRWTEAFF	TGCGCCAGCAGCCCCCGGTGGACTGAAGCTTTCTTT
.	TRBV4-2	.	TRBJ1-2	CASSQGAVDYGYTF	TGTGCCAGCAGCCAGGGGGCGGTGGACTATGGCTACACCTTC
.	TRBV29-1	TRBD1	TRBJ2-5	CSGKRDRGVETQYF	TGCAGCGGGAAAAGGGACAGGGGAGTAGAGACCCAGTACTTC
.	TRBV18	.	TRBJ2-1	CASSPGGEVEQFF	TGTGCCAGCTCACCGGGGGGAGAGGTTGAGCAGTTCTTC
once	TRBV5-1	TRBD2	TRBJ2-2	CASSPGLAGGRDTGELFF	TGCGCCAGCAGCCCGGGACTAGCGGGAGGTCGTGACACCGGGGAGCTGTTTTTT
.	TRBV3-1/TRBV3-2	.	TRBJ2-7	CASSQATVPYEQYF	TGTGCCAGCAGCCAAGCGACAGTGCCTTACGAGCAGTACTTC
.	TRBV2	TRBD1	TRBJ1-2	CASKGGQGTGGYTF	TGTGCCAGCAAGGGAGGACAGGGGACAGGTGGCTACACCTTC
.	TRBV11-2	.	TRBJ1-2	CASSGWDNKLGYGYTF	TGTGCCAGCAGCGGGTGGGACAACAAGTTAGGGTATGGCTACACCTTC
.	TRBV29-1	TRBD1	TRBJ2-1	CSVVRDRGKNEQFF	TGCAGCGTTGTCCGGGACAGGGGCAAGAATGAGCAGTTCTTC
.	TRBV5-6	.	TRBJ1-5	CASSLTGRGRTNQPQHF	TGTGCCAGCAGCTTAACGGGGCGGGGGCGCACGAATCAGCCCCAGCATTTT
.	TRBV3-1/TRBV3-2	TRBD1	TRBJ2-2	CASSRALGTGYTGELFF	TGTGCCAGCAGCCGAGCTTTAGGGACAGGATACACCGGGGAGCTGTTTTTT
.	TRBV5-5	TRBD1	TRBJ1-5	CASSLMAGGNQPQHF	TGTGCCAGCAGCTTGATGGCAGGGGGGAATCAGCCCCAGCATTTT
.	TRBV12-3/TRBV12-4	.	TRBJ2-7	CASSLVKYEQYF	TGTGCCAGCAGTTTAGTTAAATACGAGCAGTACTTC
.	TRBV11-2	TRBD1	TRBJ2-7	CASSLLGQGYSEQYF	TGTGCCAGCAGCTTACTTGGACAGGGGTATTCCGAGCAGTACTTC
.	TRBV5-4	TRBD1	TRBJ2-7	CASSLSGTGGHEQYF	TGTGCCAGCAGCTTGTCCGGGACAGGGGGTCACGAGCAGTACTTC
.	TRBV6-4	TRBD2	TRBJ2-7	CASSDDPSGSILRDEQYF	TGTGCCAGCAGTGACGATCCTAGCGGGAGTATTCTCCGAGACGAGCAGTACTTC
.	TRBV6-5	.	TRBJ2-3	CASSYSTLGGTQYF	TGTGCCAGCAGTTACTCCACCTTGGGGGGTACGCAGTATTTT
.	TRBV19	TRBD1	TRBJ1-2	CASGTGYGYTF	TGTGCCAGCGGGACAGGGTATGGCTACACCTTC
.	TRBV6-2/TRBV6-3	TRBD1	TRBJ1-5	CASSRDSYQPQHF	TGTGCCAGCAGCCGGGACAGCTATCAGCCCCAGCATTTT
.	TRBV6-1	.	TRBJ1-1	CASSEVVIVTEAFF	TGTGCCAGCAGTGAAGTGGTTATAGTCACTGAAGCTTTCTTT
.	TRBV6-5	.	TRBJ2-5	CASRTVGQETQYF	TGTGCCAGCAGGACAGTGGGGCAAGAGACCCAGTACTTC
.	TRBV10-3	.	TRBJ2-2	CAISEYGRVHDTGELFF	TGTGCCATCAGTGAGTACGGCAGGGTACATGACACCGGGGAGCTGTTTTTT
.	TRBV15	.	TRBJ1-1	CATSRGRGDTEAFF	TGTGCCACCAGCAGAGGGCGGGGGGACACTGAAGCTTTCTTT
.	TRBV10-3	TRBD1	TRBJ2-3	CAISPGQLGTDTQYF	TGTGCCATCAGCCCGGGACAGCTAGGCACAGATACGCAGTATTTT
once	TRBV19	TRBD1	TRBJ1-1	CASSIGQGGGTEAFF	TGTGCCAGTAGTATCGGACAGGGGGGAGGGACTGAAGCTTTCTTT
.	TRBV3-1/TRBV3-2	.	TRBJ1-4	CASSQHEPRELFF	TGTGCCAGCAGCCAGCACGAACCGCGCGAACTGTTTTTT
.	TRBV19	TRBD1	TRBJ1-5	CASSIALDRAGNQPQHF	TGTGCCAGTAGTATAGCTCTAGACAGGGCGGGCAATCAGCCCCAGCATTTT
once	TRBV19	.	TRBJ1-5	CASSGQPYSNQPQHF	TGTGCCAGTAGTGGACAACCTTATAGCAATCAGCCCCAGCATTTT
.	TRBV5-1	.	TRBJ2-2	CASSLEGRSDTGELFF	TGCGCCAGCAGCTTGGAGGGGCGCAGCGACACCGGGGAGCTGTTTTTT
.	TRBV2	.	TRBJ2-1	CASKGGALINEQFF	TGTGCCTCGAAGGGCGGGGCTCTTATCAATGAGCAGTTCTTC
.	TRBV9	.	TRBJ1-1	CASSPPGFEGVNTEAFF	TGTGCCAGCAGCCCGCCTGGTTTTGAAGGGGTAAACACTGAAGCTTTCTTT
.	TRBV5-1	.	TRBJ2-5	CASRTGLRGYQETQYF	TGCGCCAGCAGAACGGGACTTAGAGGGTACCAAGAGACCCAGTACTTC
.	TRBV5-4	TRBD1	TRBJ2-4	CASSWRQGNIQYF	TGTGCCAGCAGCTGGAGACAGGGAAACATTCAGTACTTC
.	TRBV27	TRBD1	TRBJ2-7	CASSFTGGNYEQYF	TGTGCCAGCAGTTTTACAGGGGGCAACTACGAGCAGTACTTC
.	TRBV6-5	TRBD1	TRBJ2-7	CASRPGQGAYEQYF	TGTGCCAGCAGGCCGGGACAGGGGGCCTACGAGCAGTACTTC
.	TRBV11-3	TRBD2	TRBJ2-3	CASSLGLAVGDTQYF	TGTGCCAGCAGCTTAGGACTAGCGGTGGGGGATACGCAGTATTTT
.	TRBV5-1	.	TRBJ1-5	CASRENSNQPQHF	TGCGCCAGCAGAGAGAATAGCAATCAGCCCCAGCATTTT
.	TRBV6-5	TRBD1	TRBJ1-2	CASSPGDRRRYTF	TGTGCCAGCAGTCCAGGGGACAGGAGACGTTACACCTTC
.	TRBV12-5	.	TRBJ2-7	CASGLAGHPYEQYF	TGTGCTAGTGGCTTGGCAGGACACCCCTACGAGCAGTACTTC
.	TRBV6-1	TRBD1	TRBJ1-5	CASSEFGTAGNQPQHF	TGTGCCAGCAGTGAATTTGGGACAGCCGGCAATCAGCCCCAGCATTTT
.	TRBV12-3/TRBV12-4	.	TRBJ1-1	CASSLTENTEAFF	TGTGCCAGCAGTTTAACAGAGAACACTGAAGCTTTCTTT
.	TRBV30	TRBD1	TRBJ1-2	CAWSRDRVYGYTF	TGTGCCTGGAGCCGGGACAGGGTCTATGGCTACACCTTC
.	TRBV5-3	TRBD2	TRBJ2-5	CARSLGLADQETQYF	TGTGCCAGAAGCTTGGGACTAGCGGACCAAGAGACCCAGTACTTC
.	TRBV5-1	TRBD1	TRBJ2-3	CASRPQGNTDTQYF	TGCGCCAGCAGGCCACAGGGGAACACAGATACGCAGTATTTT
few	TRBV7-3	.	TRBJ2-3	CASSLREADTQYF	TGTGCCAGCAGCTTAAGGGAGGCAGATACGCAGTATTTT
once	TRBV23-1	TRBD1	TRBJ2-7	CASSDRPGQGAYEQYF	TGCGCCAGCAGTGACAGACCGGGACAGGGGGCCTACGAGCAGTACTTC